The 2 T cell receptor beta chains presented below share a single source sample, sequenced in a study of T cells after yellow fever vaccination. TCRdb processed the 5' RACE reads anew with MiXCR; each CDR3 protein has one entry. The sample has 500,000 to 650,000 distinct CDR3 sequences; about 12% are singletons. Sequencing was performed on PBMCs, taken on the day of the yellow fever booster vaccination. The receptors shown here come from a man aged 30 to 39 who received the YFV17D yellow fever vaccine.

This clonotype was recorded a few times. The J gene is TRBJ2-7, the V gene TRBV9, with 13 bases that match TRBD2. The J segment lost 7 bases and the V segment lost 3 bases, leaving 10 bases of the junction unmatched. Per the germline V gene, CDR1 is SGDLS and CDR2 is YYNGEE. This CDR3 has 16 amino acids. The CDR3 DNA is TGTGCCAGCAGCGCTAGCGGACTAGCGGGAGTAAGGGAGCAGTACTTC. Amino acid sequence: CASSASGLAGVREQYF.

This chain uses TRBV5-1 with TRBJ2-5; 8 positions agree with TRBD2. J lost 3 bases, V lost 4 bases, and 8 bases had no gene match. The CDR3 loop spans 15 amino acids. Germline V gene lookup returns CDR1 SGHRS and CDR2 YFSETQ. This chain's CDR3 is CASSNSGAGEETQYF. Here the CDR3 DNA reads TGCGCCAGCAGCAATAGCGGAGCGGGAGAAGAGACCCAGTACTTC.